Following are 23 T cell receptor beta chains from one sample sequenced in a study of blood T cells in healthy people across ages. Then a second PCR, running about 7 to 11 cycles, was carried out with a sample-barcoded 5' primer and a J-beta primer mix. TCRdb re-analysed the 5' RACE reads in MiXCR, keeping a single row per CDR3 protein. Of 1.5 million to 2 million distinct CDR3 sequences in the sample, approximately 28% were seen once. Source material: blood. The receptors stem from a woman in her 30s in good health.

This clonotype has only a few counts. This chain uses TRBV20-1 with TRBJ2-7; 7 bases match TRBD1. V shed 4 bases and J 3 bases; nucleotides not matched to a gene: 9. CDR1 and CDR2 (germline): DFQATT, SNEGSKA (reference sequence). The CDR3 consists of 14 residues. In DNA form, the CDR3 reads TGCAGTGCTATCCTCGGGACAGAGAGCTACGAGCAGTACTTC. It is translated as CSAILGTESYEQYF.

The table lists this clonotype with a few counts. The chain joins TRBV6-6 to TRBJ2-3; 12 bases are a match to TRBD1. This CDR3 spans 16 amino acids. CDR1 and CDR2 from the germline V gene are MNHNY and SVGAGI (reference sequence). After removal of 0 bases from V and 4 bases from J, the junction contained 2 bases not matched to a gene. The CDR3 here is CASSYSRDRGPDTQYF. The CDR3 DNA sequence: TGTGCCAGCAGTTACTCGAGGGACAGGGGGCCAGATACGCAGTATTTT.

V is TRBV15 and J is TRBJ2-3; possible D gene TRBD2, 7 bases. This CDR3 spans 16 amino acids. Trimming shortened V by 0 bases and J by 3 bases, and 13 bases separated the two germline ends. Germline V gene sequence: CDR1 LNHNV, CDR2 YYDKDF (reference sequence). The CDR3 DNA follows: TGTGCCACCAGCAGAGAGAGGGGGGGTGGTACAGATACGCAGTATTTT. Its protein product is CATSRERGGGTDTQYF.

This clonotype was counted ten times or more. The gene calls are TRBV20-1 and TRBJ2-1; D is possibly TRBD2 (5 bases). This CDR3 comprises 15 residues. Germline loops: CDR1 DFQATT, CDR2 SNEGSKA (reference sequence). Trimming cost V 3 bases and J 4 bases, with 16 bases left between them. CDR3: CSASEVQRGYNEQFF. CDR3 DNA: TGCAGTGCTAGTGAAGTACAGCGAGGGTACAATGAGCAGTTCTTC.

This clonotype was counted only a few times. The chain combines TRBV6-7 with TRBJ2-1, with 7 nucleotides matching TRBD2. TRBV6-7 is filed as an ORF, its function uncertain. V trimming: 2 bases; J trimming: 0 bases; junction bases outside the gene matches: 4. This CDR3 is built from 16 residues. The CDR3 spells CASSYEGGVSYNEQFF. The CDR3 DNA follows: TGTGCCAGCAGTTACGAGGGAGGGGTCTCCTACAATGAGCAGTTCTTC.

The rearrangement uses TRBV7-2 and TRBJ2-7; D is unclear. Germline V CDR1 and CDR2: SGHTA, FQGNSA. The CDR3 consists of 15 residues. V was clipped by 2 bases and J by 2 bases, with 13 bases between them. The CDR3 loop reads CASSLFPRQPYEQYF. CDR3 nucleotide sequence: TGTGCCAGCAGCTTATTTCCGAGACAACCCTACGAGCAGTACTTC.

The chain is built from TRBV6-2 or TRBV6-3 and TRBJ2-3; no clear D. This CDR3 contains 14 residues. V shed 2 bases and J shed 1 base, with 7 bases lying between them. The germline gives CDR1 MNHEY, CDR2 SVGEGT. CDR3 loop: CASSYGRGTDTQYF. The CDR3 bases are TGTGCCAGCAGTTACGGAAGGGGCACAGATACGCAGTATTTT.

Only a few counts were recorded for this clonotype. This rearrangement joins TRBV18 to TRBJ1-2; a weak D match, TRBD1 (5 bases). Germline V gene data show CDR1 as KGHSH and CDR2 as LQKENI. The CDR3 contains 12 residues. The germline V and J ends were trimmed by 3 bases and 7 bases, with 9 bases remaining between them. CDR3 coding DNA: TGTGCCAGCTCACCTACCAGGGCTGGCTACACCTTC. Amino acids: CASSPTRAGYTF. The full variable domain, its missing parts supplied by reference TRBV18 and TRBJ1-2, is NAGVMQNPRHLVRRRGQEARLRCSPMKGHSHVYWYRQLPEEGLKFMVYLQKENIIDESGMPKERFSAEFPKEGPSILRIQQVVRGDSAAYFCASSPTRAGYTFGSGTRLTVV.

This sequence joins TRBV12-3 or TRBV12-4 and TRBJ1-1, with a tentative D call TRBD1 (6 bases). The V end was cut by 4 bases, the J end by 0 bases, with 12 bases between. There are 15 residues in the CDR3. CDR3 sequence: CASSSPRDMNTEAFF. The DNA for the CDR3 is TGTGCCAGCAGTTCCCCGAGGGACATGAACACTGAAGCTTTCTTT.

This clonotype has a handful of counts. This chain uses TRBV12-3 or TRBV12-4 with TRBJ1-2; possibly TRBD1 for D (5 bases). The CDR3 is 13 amino acids. V dropped 5 bases and J dropped 8 bases, with 15 bases sitting between them. The CDR3 here is CASSRSGGEGYTF. DNA of the CDR3: TGTGCCAGCAGTAGGTCGGGGGGTGAGGGCTACACCTTC.

This clonotype was counted ten times or more. The DNA of the CDR3 is TGTGCCAGCAGCCCCGAGGGCCGGGACAGCTCCTACAATGAGCAGTTCTTC. Translating gives CASSPEGRDSSYNEQFF. The chain recombines TRBV3-1 with TRBJ2-1; 7 bases align to TRBD1. Trimming cost V 4 bases and J 0 bases; bases outside gene matches: 9. Per the germline V gene, CDR1 is LGHDT and CDR2 is YNNKEL (reference sequence). This CDR3 region has 17 residues.

This clonotype has just a few counts. In DNA, the CDR3 is TGTGCCAGTAGTTTCCGGGACAGAACCGTCTATAGCAATCAGCCCCAGCATTTT. It yields the protein CASSFRDRTVYSNQPQHF. V gene TRBV19 combines with J gene TRBJ1-5, with 7 bases identical to TRBD1. With 5 bases clipped from V and 0 bases from J, the junction kept 13 bases outside the gene matches. The CDR3 loop spans 18 amino acids. Germline values: CDR1 LNHDA, CDR2 SQIVND (reference sequence).

This clonotype was picked up many times. CDR3 DNA sequence: TGCAGCGTTGAGGTCTCCCCCACTAGCGGGGGGGCAGCAGATACGCAGTATTTT. This translates into CSVEVSPTSGGAADTQYF. The chain combines TRBV29-1 with TRBJ2-3; 13 positions match TRBD2. Germline CDR1 reads SQVTM; CDR2 reads ANQGSEA. V shed 3 bases and J 4 bases; nucleotides not matched to a gene: 13. This CDR3 has 18 amino acids.

This clonotype was counted a single time. V gene TRBV7-3 combines with J gene TRBJ2-1; 12 bases align to TRBD2. The CDR3 consists of 17 residues. Trimming cost V 4 bases and J 5 bases; bases outside gene matches: 9. Looked up from germline, CDR1 is SGHTA and CDR2 is FQGTGA. CDR3 sequence: CASSSKAGLAGHNEQFF. The CDR3 DNA reads TGTGCCAGCAGCTCCAAAGCGGGACTAGCGGGTCACAATGAGCAGTTCTTC.

This clonotype was detected only a few times. Possible read error: a much larger clone is one base away. The CDR3: CASSESHSRGNEQFF. In DNA, the CDR3 is TGCGCCAGCAGTGAGTCGCACAGTCGGGGCAATGAGCAGTTCTTC. The gene calls are TRBV10-1 and TRBJ2-1; TRBD2 might be the D (5 bases). The CDR3 has 15 residues. V was shortened by 0 bases and J by 6 bases, with 12 bases between the two germline ends. CDR1 WNHNN and CDR2 SYGVQD come from the germline V gene (reference sequence).

This clonotype has just a few counts. This rearrangement joins TRBV12-3 or TRBV12-4 to TRBJ2-1; the D gene is possibly TRBD2 (6 bases). CDR3 length: 15 residues. Deletions cut 1 base from V and 3 bases from J, with 10 bases between. The CDR3 DNA sequence: TGTGCCAGCAGTTTAGACGGGAGTATCTACAATGAGCAGTTCTTC. This gives the protein CASSLDGSIYNEQFF.

The gene calls are TRBV6-2 or TRBV6-3 and TRBJ2-5, with 7 bases identical to TRBD1. Germline CDR1 and CDR2: MNHEY and SVGEGT. The length of the CDR3 is 14 residues. The trim removed 5 bases at V and 5 bases at J, leaving 8 bases unmatched. CDR3 DNA sequence: TGTGCCAGCAGTAAAGTGGACAGGATGGAGACCCAGTACTTC. It yields the protein CASSKVDRMETQYF.

J is TRBJ1-2 and V is TRBV24-1; 8 positions agree with TRBD1. Germline values: CDR1 KGHDR, CDR2 SFDVKD. This CDR3 has 15 amino acids. V shed 4 bases and J 7 bases; nucleotides not matched to a gene: 10. For the CDR3, the DNA is TGTGCCACCAGTGACCCCGGACAGGGTCTAGGTGGCTACACCTTC. This translates into CATSDPGQGLGGYTF.

As regards this clonotype: This may be a read error, as it is one base from a much larger clone. The chain has TRBV7-2 and TRBJ2-5; 12 nucleotides match TRBD2. The CDR3 is made up of 16 amino acids. Germline values: CDR1 SGHTA, CDR2 FQGNSA. The CDR3 nucleotides are TGTGTCAGCAGCTCCCAGCTAGCGGGAGGGCAAGAGACCCAGTACTTC. It translates to CVSSSQLAGGQETQYF. The full variable domain, its missing parts supplied by reference TRBV7-2 and TRBJ2-5, is GAGVSQSPSNKVTEKGKDVELRCDPISGHTALYWYRQSLGQGLEFLIYFQGNSAPDKSGLPSDRFSAERTGGSVSTLTIQRTQQEDSAVYLCVSSSQLAGGQETQYFGPGTRLLVL.

This chain uses TRBV29-1 with TRBJ1-2; D is unclear. Deletions cut 6 bases from V and 0 bases from J, with 17 bases between. Germline CDR1 and CDR2: SQVTM and ANQGSEA. The CDR3 is 15 amino acids. The CDR3 DNA reads as TGCAGCGTCCAAGCGGGGTACGGAGCTAACTATGGCTACACCTTC. Protein product: CSVQAGYGANYGYTF.

Remarks on this clonotype: Just one base apart from a much larger clone, this may be a read error. The CDR3 coding sequence is TGTGCCTGCAGTTTCGGACCCTACAATGAGCAGTTCTTC. Protein: CACSFGPYNEQFF. This rearrangement joins TRBV27 to TRBJ2-1; D gene unclear. Germline CDR1 and CDR2: MNHEY and SMNVEV (reference sequence). There are 13 residues in the CDR3.

In its sample, this clonotype was seen a few times. The CDR3 nucleotides read TGTGCCAGCAGCTCCGGGACAGGGCGTGAAAAACTGTTTTTT. Its translation: CASSSGTGREKLFF. The chain is built from TRBV6-6 and TRBJ1-4; 9 bases match TRBD1. The CDR3 runs to 14 residues. The trim removed 6 bases at V and 7 bases at J, leaving 6 bases unmatched. Germline V gives CDR1 MNHNY, CDR2 SVGAGI (reference sequence).

The table lists this clonotype with a few counts. This chain connects TRBV7-2 to TRBJ2-7; D is perhaps TRBD1 (6 bases). Trimming cost V 0 bases and J 7 bases, with 13 bases left between them. This CDR3 has 14 amino acids. CDR1 is SGHTA, CDR2 FQGNSA, per germline. CDR3 protein: CASSLAGRGDEQYF. DNA for the CDR3: TGTGCCAGCAGCTTAGCTGGCAGGGGTGATGAGCAGTACTTC.